These 18 T cell receptor beta chains originate from one sample sequenced in a study of PD-1 and CTLA-4 blockade in melanoma (dated by TCRdb to the early 2020s). Library preparation employed the immunoSEQ multiplex PCR assay. The table comes from immuneACCESS by way of TCRdb, which keeps in-frame sequences with V and J called. Part of the clones is missing from these tables; in studies checked, under half for an unresolved V gene and the rest for unknown reasons. The sample table records approximately 17,000 clones; roughly 73% of these occur just once. Together, the top ten hold about 15% of the sample. The material was CD8+ T cells from peripheral blood, obtained before anti-PD-1 treatment. The receptor source for this set is a human donor with melanoma.

The V and J genes are TRBV18 and TRBJ2-1; 14 nucleotides line up with TRBD2. V lost 3 bases to trimming and J lost 9 bases; unmatched junction nucleotides: 4. The CDR3 covers 15 residues. Germline CDR1 reads KGHSH; CDR2 reads LQKENI. The CDR3 DNA sequence: TGTGCCAGCTCACCTCCCGGACTAGCGGGAGGTGAGCAGTTCTTC. Translation gives CASSPPGLAGGEQFF.

The V and J genes are TRBV10-3 and TRBJ2-7; 8 nucleotides match TRBD1. The CDR3 contains 12 residues. The germline V gene encodes CDR1 ENHRY and CDR2 SYGVKD. V shed 10 bases, J shed 5 bases, and the junction held 7 bases outside the gene matches. CDR3 residues: CATIEQGDEQYF. CDR3 DNA sequence: TGTGCCACCATAGAACAGGGGGACGAGCAGTACTTC.

The chain couples TRBV7-5 to TRBJ1-1. TRBV7-5 counts as a pseudogene. CDR3 length: 14 residues. CDR3 coding DNA: TGTGCCAGAAGCCCCGCGATCGGGGCGGCTGAAGCTTTCTTT. This gives the protein CARSPAIGAAEAFF.

V and J are TRBV27 and TRBJ1-2; D is ambiguous. The CDR3 covers 13 residues. V was shortened by 10 bases and J by 3 bases, with 15 bases between the two germline ends. Germline CDR1 MNHEY, CDR2 SMNVEV (reference sequence). CDR3 sequence: CATKAVADYGYTF. CDR3 coding DNA: TGTGCCACCAAGGCAGTGGCGGACTATGGCTACACCTTC.

This rearrangement joins TRBV7-9 to TRBJ1-4, with 7 bases aligning to TRBD1. The CDR3 is made up of 17 amino acids. After removal of 5 bases from V and 0 bases from J, the junction contained 9 bases not matched to a gene. Germline V gene data show CDR1 as SEHNR and CDR2 as FQNEAQ (reference sequence). The CDR3 sequence: CASSDRGQAATNEKLFF. CDR3 nucleotide sequence: TGTGCCAGCAGCGACCGAGGACAGGCTGCAACTAATGAAAAACTGTTTTTT.

The chain carries TRBV15 and TRBJ1-5; a weak D match, TRBD1 (6 bases). The CDR3 length is 14 residues. The germline V gene encodes CDR1 LNHNV and CDR2 YYDKDF (reference sequence). V lost 1 base, J lost 4 bases, and 8 bases lay in between. CDR3 in DNA: TGTGCCACCAGCAGAGGGACAGAGAATCAGCCCCAGCATTTT. Protein sequence: CATSRGTENQPQHF. The whole variable domain, filled in from reference TRBV15 and TRBJ1-5, reads DAMVIQNPRYQVTQFGKPVTLSCSQTLNHNVMYWYQQKSSQAPKLLFHYYDKDFNNEADTPDNFQSRRPNTSFCFLDIRSPGLGDTAMYLCATSRGTENQPQHFGDGTRLSIL.

About this clone: Sequence at one end of the junction differs from germline and may be a read error. The chain combines TRBV12-3 or TRBV12-4 with TRBJ2-1; TRBD1 is a possible D gene (6 bases). This CDR3 spans 13 amino acids. CDR3 nucleotides: TGTGCCAGCAGTTTATCAGAGCAGGGGCCCTATGTCTTC. Translating it yields CASSLSEQGPYVF.

This clone is medium-sized by share. The chain has TRBV11-2 and TRBJ2-7; no clear D. The germline CDR1 and CDR2 sequences are SGHAT and FQNNGV. There are 13 residues in the CDR3. The germline V and J ends were trimmed by 3 bases and 0 bases, with 6 bases remaining between them. The CDR3 DNA reads as TGTGCCAGCAGCTTCGGCACCTCCTACGAGCAGTACTTC. Amino acids: CASSFGTSYEQYF.

CDR3 sequence (DNA): TGTGCCAGCAGTCTAAATGAGGGACAGGGACCCGGGCAGTACTTC. Protein sequence: CASSLNEGQGPGQYF. The genes are TRBV27 and TRBJ2-7, with 9 positions matching TRBD1. The CDR3 runs 15 residues. Germline CDR1 is MNHEY and CDR2 is SMNVEV (reference sequence). Trimming cost V 5 bases and J 9 bases; bases outside gene matches: 14.

The chain is built from TRBV7-9 and TRBJ2-6; TRBD1 aligns across 12 bases. Germline CDR1 SEHNR, CDR2 FQNEAQ (reference sequence). The CDR3 has 17 amino acids. V lost 7 bases to trimming and J lost 2 bases; unmatched junction nucleotides: 6. This chain's CDR3 is CASTSGTGGTGANVLTF. As DNA, the CDR3 is TGTGCCAGCACCTCAGGGACAGGGGGCACTGGGGCCAACGTCCTGACTTTC.

The V call is TRBV6-1, the J call TRBJ1-5; D is uncertain. CDR3 length equals 15 residues. The germline V and J ends were trimmed by 2 bases and 11 bases, with 19 bases remaining between them. Germline V gene data show CDR1 as MNHNS and CDR2 as SASEGT. The CDR3 region is CASSEYGPPRGAQHF. The CDR3 coding sequence is TGTGCCAGCAGTGAATATGGACCCCCCCGTGGAGCCCAGCATTTT.

CDR3 loop: CASSIDNGRINTEAFF. DNA of the CDR3: TGTGCCAGTAGTATAGATAATGGACGGATTAACACTGAAGCTTTCTTT. The genes are TRBV19 and TRBJ1-1; D not resolved. Germline V gene lookup returns CDR1 LNHDA and CDR2 SQIVND (reference sequence). V shed 0 bases and J shed 2 bases, with 13 bases lying between them. The CDR3 runs 16 residues.

This clone came up once. V usage is TRBV5-1 and J usage is TRBJ1-1; D uncertain. The germline gives CDR1 SGHRS, CDR2 YFSETQ. This CDR3 has 16 residues. V lost 3 bases, J lost 11 bases, and 26 bases lay in between. The CDR3 sequence is CASSSPPEAGALEAFF. Written as DNA, the CDR3 is TGCGCCAGCAGCTCTCCCCCCGAGGCCGGAGCCCTAGAGGCTTTCTTT. Filled out from reference TRBV5-1 and TRBJ1-1, the complete variable domain reads KAGVTQTPRYLIKTRGQQVTLSCSPISGHRSVSWYQQTPGQGLQFLFEYFSETQRNKGNFPGRFSGRQFSNSRSEMNVSTLELGDSALYLCASSSPPEAGALEAFFGQGTRLTVV.

The rearrangement links TRBV21-1 to TRBJ2-7; the table's D gene call, TRBD1, was not cross checked with the DNA. TRBV21-1 is an annotated pseudogene. CDR3 length: 14 residues. CDR3 loop: CASSKWNGPDEQYF. The CDR3 region has the DNA TGTGCCAGCAGCAAATGGAATGGGCCCGACGAGCAGTACTTC.

The rearrangement uses TRBV10-2 and TRBJ1-6, with a weak D call TRBD1 (6 bases). Trimming removed 0 bases at V and 6 bases at J, with 9 bases between. Germline CDR1 is WSHSY and CDR2 is SAAADI. The length of the CDR3 is 15 residues. In DNA, the CDR3 is TGCGCCAGCAGTGAGTCCGGAGGGGGTAATTCACCCCTCCACTTT. This translates into CASSESGGGNSPLHF.

This clone was counted once. This chain joins TRBV27 and TRBJ2-3; 13 nucleotides match TRBD2. This CDR3 spans 17 amino acids. Germline CDR1 MNHEY, CDR2 SMNVEV (reference sequence). The ends lost 5 bases at V and 2 bases at J; junction bases unmatched: 7. In DNA form, the CDR3 reads TGTGCCAGCAGTGGTGAGGGACTAGCGGGATCCACAGATACGCAGTATTTT. Translated, it gives CASSGEGLAGSTDTQYF.

This clone showed up just a few times. This chain connects TRBV7-9 to TRBJ2-1; D is perhaps TRBD1 (6 bases). The CDR3 is 12 residues long. V was shortened by 6 bases and J by 7 bases, with 10 bases between the two germline ends. Germline V lookup: CDR1 SEHNR, CDR2 FQNEAQ (reference sequence). CDR3 loop: CASSFQGNEQFF. CDR3 bases: TGTGCCAGCAGTTTTCAGGGGAATGAGCAGTTCTTC. Based on the CDR3 plus reference TRBV7-9 and TRBJ2-1, the full variable domain is DTGVSQNPRHKITKRGQNVTFRCDPISEHNRLYWYRQTLGQGPEFLTYFQNEAQLEKSRLLSDRFSAERPKGSFSTLEIQRTEQGDSAMYLCASSFQGNEQFFGPGTRLTVL.

The chain uses TRBV27 and TRBJ2-3, with 7 nucleotides matching TRBD2. The J segment lost 0 bases and the V segment lost 5 bases, leaving 17 bases of the junction unmatched. The CDR3 extends over 19 amino acids. Germline CDR1 and CDR2: MNHEY and SMNVEV (reference sequence). The CDR3 loop is CASSPRTPTWEGSTDTQYF. The DNA of the CDR3 is TGTGCCAGCAGTCCACGGACTCCGACGTGGGAGGGAAGCACAGATACGCAGTATTTT.